This T cell receptor (beta chain) was profiled in a study of CD8+CD57+ T cells in acquired aplastic anemia. Study conclusions and caveats: In CD8+ cells, Simpson's diversity showed no significant difference between patients and controls.

About this clonotype itself: The antigen is undetermined.

It was genomic DNA that served as the template for profiling TCR beta VDJ and CDR3. TCRdb reprocessed the reads with MiXCR, giving one entry per CDR3 protein. This sample has about 130,000 distinct CDR3 sequences; more than 40% occur once, and the top ten carry 2% to 3%. Germline CDR1 reads WNHNN; CDR2 reads SYGVQD (reference sequence). V shed 9 bases and J shed 3 bases, with 15 bases lying between them. This CDR3 spans 13 amino acids. This clonotype originated in a human donor in good health, serving as a control. The chain couples TRBV10-1 to TRBJ2-7; TRBD2 might be the D (7 bases). Sequenced sample: sorted CD4+, CD8+, or CD8+CD57+ T cells (not recorded which) from PBMCs. CDR3 coding DNA: TGCGCCAGGACCGGAGGGGGGGTCTACGAGCAGTACTTC. This codes for CARTGGGVYEQYF.